This TCR beta chain originates from a study of cytomegalovirus exposure and HLA in healthy donors. As for the study in general: Roughly 80 million unique TCRs from HLA-typed donors made up an early data release. Genotyping of 430 or so donors showed that roughly 80% belonged to the Caucasian-associated ancestry cluster.

Note on this clone: No antigen is known for it.

In the PCR, 60 Vbeta and 13 Jbeta primers were used. Assay used: immunoSEQ multiplex PCR; TCRdb lists only in-frame clones, some missing. The sample carries 150,000 to 200,000 clones, less than 90% recorded once. Germline lookup yields CDR1 MNHEY and CDR2 SMNVEV (reference sequence). V dropped 3 bases and J dropped 6 bases, with 15 bases sitting between them. The CDR3 runs to 15 residues. Study-level results: As a later analysis showed, a missense DCLRE1C variant was linked to trimming of TCR beta V- and J-genes.

Input material: PBMCs. The chain combines TRBV27 with TRBJ1-5; no clear D. The receptor was isolated from a boy aged 5 to 17 in good health and CMV-seronegative. CDR3: CASSFSGDRAQPQHF. Written as DNA, the CDR3 is TGTGCCAGCAGTTTTTCCGGGGATAGAGCTCAGCCCCAGCATTTT.